This T cell receptor (beta chain) was found in a study of regulatory T cells in long-lasting Graves disease. About the research overall: Disease was considered persistent Graves' disease after over 5 years of antithyroid drugs (with positive TSH receptor antibodies).

Trimming took 5 bases from V and 7 from J, leaving 12 bases between them. In germline, CDR1 is SNHLY, CDR2 FYNNEI. The CDR3 sequence is 13 residues long. This clonotype has at least ten counts. Its matching antigen is unknown. Documented time point: persistent/refractory GD, antithyroid drugs over 5 years with positive TRAb. Preparation of the TCR library used RNA extracted from PBMCs. Findings of the study overall: Persistent patients shared more public clonotypes (approximately 2,800) than new patients (nearly 1,000). Persistent disease showed a preference for TRBV28, TRBJ1-2 and TRBJ2-5. The study examined only peripheral blood, not thyroid tissue.

Construction of TCR beta libraries relied on iRepertoire HTBI primers and on Arm-PCR targeting CDR3 regions. TCRdb reprocessed the multiplex PCR reads via MiXCR and lists one record per CDR3 protein. The table records roughly 400,000 distinct CDR3 sequences, roughly a fifth of them present only once. V is TRBV2 and J is TRBJ2-4; D might be TRBD2 (5 bases). This clonotype originated in a female donor with Graves disease. The sample consisted of peripheral blood mononuclear cells (PBMCs), taken when the disease was refractory, from a patient treated with antithyroid drugs. In nucleotides, the CDR3 is TGTGCCAGCAGTTCAAACAGAGGGAACATTCAGTACTTC. Translating it yields CASSSNRGNIQYF.